These 10 T cell receptor beta chains originate from one sample sequenced in a study of identical twins. TCRdb analysed the 5' RACE reads with MiXCR anew, one entry per CDR3 protein. Of fewer than 250,000 distinct CDR3 sequences in the sample, around 8.1% were seen once. The sample also formed part of further work on yellow fever vaccine responses in identical twins.

The specimen was memory (CD45RO+) T cells sorted from blood. Receptors originate from a woman aged 18-29 years in good health.

This clonotype was seen many times. The gene calls are TRBV4-1 and TRBJ2-1; 8 nucleotides match TRBD1. This CDR3 spans 18 amino acids. Per germline, CDR1 MGHRA and CDR2 YSYEKL. Trimming removed 3 bases from V and 5 bases from J; junction bases left unmatched: 15. The chain's CDR3 is CASSQGTGSPKINNEQFF. CDR3 nucleotides: TGCGCCAGCAGCCAGGGGACAGGTTCCCCGAAAATTAACAATGAGCAGTTCTTC.

This clonotype was recorded a few times. CDR3 sequence: CASSFSSGTGGRNEQFF. As DNA, the CDR3 is TGTGCCAGCAGCTTCTCAAGCGGGACAGGGGGCCGCAATGAGCAGTTCTTC. The V call is TRBV7-3, the J call TRBJ2-1; 12 nucleotides agree with TRBD1. The length of the CDR3 is 17 residues. Per the germline V gene, CDR1 is SGHTA and CDR2 is FQGTGA. The trim removed 3 bases at V and 6 bases at J, leaving 9 bases unmatched.

Many counts were recorded for this clonotype. The V and J genes are TRBV4-3 and TRBJ2-3; D possibly corresponds to TRBD2 (6 bases). Trimming cost V 2 bases and J 2 bases, with 17 bases left between them. The CDR3 sequence is 17 residues long. Germline V gene sequence: CDR1 LGHNA, CDR2 YSLEER. This CDR3 reads CASSQSGGSNPTDTQYF. CDR3 sequence (DNA): TGCGCCAGCAGCCAAAGTGGGGGGTCCAACCCCACAGATACGCAGTATTTT.

This clonotype was picked up many times. The chain combines TRBV18 with TRBJ2-4; tentatively, D is TRBD2 (7 bases). This CDR3 spans 16 amino acids. V was clipped by 3 bases and J by 7 bases, with 19 bases between them. The germline V gene has CDR1 KGHSH and CDR2 LQKENI. For the CDR3, the DNA is TGTGCCAGCTCACCGGCCGTGCAACAGGGAGGGAACATTCAGTACTTC. Its translation is CASSPAVQQGGNIQYF. Looking up the rest from reference TRBV18 and TRBJ2-4 gives the full variable domain: NAGVMQNPRHLVRRRGQEARLRCSPMKGHSHVYWYRQLPEEGLKFMVYLQKENIIDESGMPKERFSAEFPKEGPSILRIQQVVRGDSAAYFCASSPAVQQGGNIQYFGAGTRLSVL.

Many counts were recorded for this clonotype. The chain uses TRBV20-1 and TRBJ1-5, with D tentatively TRBD1 (6 bases). Trimming pared 5 bases from V and 3 bases from J, leaving 14 bases between. CDR3 size: 14 residues. CDR1 is DFQATT and CDR2 is SNEGSKA in the germline V gene (reference sequence). This chain's CDR3 is CSAVVQGNNQPQHF. CDR3 DNA: TGCAGTGCTGTTGTACAGGGAAACAATCAGCCCCAGCATTTT.

Ten or more counts support this clonotype. The chain joins TRBV7-8 to TRBJ2-2; weak D call: TRBD1 (5 bases). The CDR3 spans 18 residues. V lost 3 bases, J lost 4 bases, and 21 bases lay in between. The V gene's germline CDR1 is SGHVS and CDR2 FQNEAQ. The CDR3 DNA reads TGTGCCAGCAGCTTCGCCCGACGGCAGGGCCAATCCACCGGGGAGCTGTTTTTT. Translation gives CASSFARRQGQSTGELFF.

The chain uses TRBV27 and TRBJ2-2; 7 nucleotides align to TRBD2. Germline V gene data show CDR1 as MNHEY and CDR2 as SMNVEV (reference sequence). The CDR3 length is 15 residues. The V and J ends lost 3 bases and 0 bases, in that order; junction bases with no gene match: 1. CDR3 residues: CASSLGLPNTGELFF. In DNA form, the CDR3 reads TGTGCCAGCAGTTTGGGACTACCGAACACCGGGGAGCTGTTTTTT.

This clonotype was recorded many times. This chain connects TRBV12-3 or TRBV12-4 to TRBJ2-1, with TRBD1 matching 9 bases. CDR3 length: 12 residues. Losses at the gene ends were 4 bases for V and 12 bases for J; bases not matched to a gene: 4. CDR3 sequence reads: CASSSGQGRQFF. The CDR3 DNA reads as TGTGCCAGCAGTTCGGGACAGGGACGGCAGTTCTTC.

This clonotype was recorded many times. The chain uses TRBV7-9 and TRBJ2-5, with D possibly being TRBD1 (5 bases). This CDR3 has 15 amino acids. In germline, CDR1 is SEHNR, CDR2 FQNEAQ (reference sequence). With 3 bases removed from V and 5 bases from J, the gap between germline ends came to 16 bases. The CDR3 coding sequence is TGTGCCAGCAGCTTGTCAGGACATAAGGAGGAGACCCAGTACTTC. It yields the protein CASSLSGHKEETQYF.

This clonotype came up a few times. V gene TRBV4-1 combines with J gene TRBJ1-4; D is possibly TRBD1 (6 bases). Trimming removed 4 bases from V and 6 bases from J, with 12 bases in between. The CDR3 sequence is 14 residues long. Germline CDR1 and CDR2: MGHRA and YSYEKL. CDR3 DNA: TGCGCCAGCAGCCCCACAGGGCGAGATGAAAAACTGTTTTTT. Amino acid sequence: CASSPTGRDEKLFF.